These 15 T cell receptor beta chains share one sample of origin, sequenced in a study of shared T cell receptors in the human thymus. Using immunoSEQ multiplex PCR, the repertoire was profiled, and TCRdb retains in-frame clones only, with some absent. The sample has 600,000 to 900,000 clones, approximately 85% seen once; the top ten hold about 0.011%. The sample was also linked to a second study, of human thymus T cells.

The source material was thymocytes. These receptors originate from a girl under three years old with a congenital heart defect.

The V gene is TRBV2, the J gene TRBJ1-1, with a tentative D call TRBD1 (5 bases). Trimming shortened V by 3 bases and J by 7 bases, and 18 bases separated the two germline ends. The CDR3 sequence is 15 residues long. Germline V CDR1 and CDR2: SNHLY, FYNNEI. The CDR3 region is CASSDERGPTNEAFF. The CDR3, as DNA: TGTGCCAGCAGTGACGAGCGGGGCCCAACAAATGAAGCTTTCTTT.

This clone was found once. The chain recombines TRBV28 with TRBJ1-5; the D gene is possibly TRBD1 (5 bases). The CDR3 contains 17 residues. CDR1 is MDHEN, CDR2 SYDVKM, per germline. Trimming took 5 bases from V and 1 from J, leaving 18 bases between them. CDR3 in amino acids: CASSLGVADGSNQPQHF. The CDR3 DNA sequence: TGTGCCAGCAGTCTAGGGGTGGCGGATGGAAGCAATCAGCCCCAGCATTTT.

This chain joins TRBV10-3 and TRBJ2-2, with a tentative D call TRBD1 (6 bases). CDR3 length equals 14 residues. CDR1 is ENHRY, CDR2 SYGVKD, per germline. The ends were cut back, 5 bases at V and 7 bases at J, with 14 bases in the middle. CDR3 protein: CAISTLGGNGELFF. CDR3 nucleotides: TGTGCCATCAGTACTCTAGGGGGTAACGGGGAGCTGTTTTTT.

This rearrangement joins TRBV19 to TRBJ1-6; D may be TRBD1 (6 bases). CDR1 LNHDA and CDR2 SQIVND come from the germline V gene (reference sequence). The length of the CDR3 is 16 residues. The V and J ends lost 4 bases and 3 bases respectively, with 13 bases between them. In DNA, the CDR3 is TGTGCCAGTAGTAAGAACAGGGCCGGCTATAATTCACCCCTCCACTTT. It specifies CASSKNRAGYNSPLHF.

This clone came up once. The V and J genes are TRBV15 and TRBJ1-1; 12 positions agree with TRBD1. Per germline, CDR1 LNHNV and CDR2 YYDKDF (reference sequence). J gave up 4 bases and V 5 bases, and 11 bases lay outside the gene matches. The CDR3 sequence is 17 residues long. The CDR3 loop is CATSYSGTGGEGTEAFF. The CDR3 DNA is TGTGCCACCAGCTATTCCGGGACAGGGGGCGAGGGCACTGAAGCTTTCTTT.

V and J are TRBV28 and TRBJ2-2; 12 bases match TRBD2. J gave up 4 bases and V 6 bases, and 15 bases lay outside the gene matches. The CDR3 spans 19 residues. Germline assignment: CDR1 MDHEN and CDR2 SYDVKM. The CDR3 spells CASRLGSSGGAFCTGELFF. Here the CDR3 DNA reads TGTGCCAGCAGGTTGGGCTCTAGCGGGGGGGCCTTTTGCACCGGGGAGCTGTTTTTT. The full variable domain, completed using reference TRBV28 and TRBJ2-2, is DVKVTQSSRYLVKRTGEKVFLECVQDMDHENMFWYRQDPGLGLRLIYFSYDVKMKEKGDIPEGYSVSREKKERFSLILESASTNQTSMYLCASRLGSSGGAFCTGELFFGEGSRLTVL.

V and J are TRBV6-6 and TRBJ1-5, with D hard to call. The V and J ends lost 6 bases and 0 bases respectively, with 12 bases between them. Germline V lookup: CDR1 MNHNY, CDR2 SVGAGI (reference sequence). This CDR3 region has 15 residues. CDR3 region: CASSHRRGSNQPQHF. The CDR3 region has the DNA TGTGCCAGCAGCCACCGTCGGGGTAGCAATCAGCCCCAGCATTTT.

The genes are TRBV5-1 and TRBJ2-2, with 8 bases matching TRBD1. This CDR3 comprises 19 residues. Trimming cost V 4 bases and J 3 bases; bases outside gene matches: 17. Germline-derived CDR1 and CDR2 are SGHRS and YFSETQ. The CDR3 region is CASSPPPRQGRSHTGELFF. CDR3 DNA sequence: TGCGCCAGCAGCCCCCCCCCGCGACAGGGGCGATCGCACACCGGGGAGCTGTTTTTT.

The sample holds one count of this clone. This chain connects TRBV4-3 to TRBJ1-2; D is uncertain. The CDR3 loop spans 19 amino acids. Germline CDR1 reads LGHNA; CDR2 reads YSLEER. Between the trimmed V and J ends, which lost 1 base and 3 bases, there was a span of 24 bases. In nucleotides, the CDR3 is TGCGCCAGCAGCCAAGCCCCCGGGAGGGCAGTCGGTAGGGACTATGGCTACACCTTC. Translated: CASSQAPGRAVGRDYGYTF.

The V and J genes are TRBV5-6 and TRBJ2-4; D gene uncertain. This CDR3 is 15 amino acids long. Trimming took 1 base from V and 3 from J, leaving 11 bases between them. In germline, CDR1 is SGHDT, CDR2 YYEEEE. CDR3 nucleotide sequence: TGTGCCAGCAGCTTGTTCCTCTATGGCAAAAACATTCAGTACTTC. Amino acids: CASSLFLYGKNIQYF.

Remarks on this clone: The junction differs from germline at one of its ends, possibly a read error. The chain is built from TRBV5-1 and TRBJ1-2; D may be TRBD1 (6 bases). CDR3 length equals 14 residues. Germline CDR1 is SGHRS and CDR2 is YFSETQ. The CDR3 nucleotides read TGCGCCAGCAGCTTGGGTCCGAGGGGGTATGACCCCCCCTTC. Amino acid sequence: CASSLGPRGYDPPF.

This clone occurred once. The CDR3 region has the DNA TGCGCCAGCAGCCCCCAGGGGGCAGGGGGCGAAGCCGGGGAGCTGTTTTTT. Amino acid sequence: CASSPQGAGGEAGELFF. V usage is TRBV5-1 and J usage is TRBJ2-2; 8 bases line up with TRBD1. The CDR3 is 17 residues long. Per the germline V gene, CDR1 is SGHRS and CDR2 is YFSETQ. The J segment lost 6 bases and the V segment lost 4 bases, leaving 14 bases of the junction unmatched.

This chain uses TRBV19 with TRBJ1-4; 11 bases are shared with TRBD1. Germline trimming cut 5 bases from V and 8 bases from J; bases unmatched to any gene: 7. The CDR3 covers 15 residues. Germline CDR1 LNHDA, CDR2 SQIVND (reference sequence). The CDR3 region is CASSCRTGGREKLFF. In DNA, the CDR3 is TGTGCCAGTAGTTGTAGGACAGGGGGCAGAGAAAAACTGTTTTTT.

The chain couples TRBV9 to TRBJ1-3; D might be TRBD1 (6 bases). The CDR3 is 17 amino acids. Trimming pared 3 bases from V and 0 bases from J, leaving 16 bases between. The germline gives CDR1 SGDLS, CDR2 YYNGEE. The CDR3 DNA reads TGTGCCAGCAGCGAGTCATTGGACAGCTACTCTGGAAACACCATATATTTT. Encoded protein: CASSESLDSYSGNTIYF.

The chain has TRBV5-4 and TRBJ2-7; TRBD2 matches at 12 bases. The germline V gene has CDR1 SGHNT and CDR2 YYREEE (reference sequence). Trimming at V came to 0 bases and at J to 2 bases, leaving 12 bases not matched to a gene. This CDR3 has 19 amino acids. CDR3 DNA sequence: TGTGCCAGCAGCTTGGTGTCCTCCAATAGACTAGCGGGGGCCTACGAGCAGTACTTC. Its translation: CASSLVSSNRLAGAYEQYF. Supplemented by reference TRBV5-4 and TRBJ2-7, the full variable domain reads ETGVTQSPTHLIKTRGQQVTLRCSSQSGHNTVSWYQQALGQGPQFIFQYYREEENGRGNFPPRFSGLQFPNYSSELNVNALELDDSALYLCASSLVSSNRLAGAYEQYFGPGTRLTVT.